This TCR beta chain was documented in a study of shared clonotypes between healthy human individuals. Study context: CD4 naive and memory got three plates each, CD8 naive two, CD8 memory one.

Findings and caveats of the study: The study generally estimated greater richness for naive than memory subsets. Generation probability values for non-shared clonotypes were lower than those for clonotypes shared by all four donors. An effect of sequencing depth on clonotype sharing among donors was expected.

Libraries were prepared by immunoSEQ multiplex PCR; TCRdb keeps only in-frame clonotypes and omits some of them. The sample has 2 million to 2.5 million clones, more than 85% seen once. The ends lost 5 bases at V and 1 base at J; junction bases unmatched: 5. Per the germline V gene, CDR1 is MNHNS and CDR2 is SASEGT. This CDR3 region has 15 residues. On this clone itself: Its antigen remains unidentified.

The sequenced sample was naive CD4+ T cells from PBMCs. The sample's subset: CD45RA+ positively selected. The J gene is TRBJ2-7, the V gene TRBV6-1; 10 nucleotides agree with TRBD2. This sequence originates from a man younger than 30 in good health. Some clones in this sample may be carry-over from other donors' samples. The CDR3 DNA is TGTGCCAGCAGTCATAGGACTAGCGGATCCTACGAGCAGTACTTC. Translation gives CASSHRTSGSYEQYF.